These 31 T cell receptor beta chains share one sample of origin, sequenced in a study of siplizumab effects on memory and regulatory T cells. Data came from immunoSEQ multiplex PCR; TCRdb stores just in-frame clones and leaves some out. Seen here are about 100,000 clones, 80% to 95% observed once, and the top ten hold 0.15%. Sequenced sample: CD4+ T cells sorted from blood. All receptors come from a human donor in good health.

The rearrangement joins TRBV5-4 to TRBJ2-2, with 11 nucleotides matching TRBD2. The CDR3 sequence is 15 residues long. The V gene end was trimmed by 6 bases and the J gene end by 4 bases; junction bases not matched to a gene: 5. CDR1 and CDR2 from the germline V gene are SGHNT and YYREEE (reference sequence). CDR3 protein: CASTLSGGATGELFF. The CDR3, as DNA: TGTGCCAGCACCCTTAGCGGGGGGGCCACCGGGGAGCTGTTTTTT.

The gene calls are TRBV7-2 and TRBJ1-3; D unresolved. Between the trimmed V and J ends, which lost 5 bases and 6 bases, there was a span of 11 bases. This CDR3 has 13 amino acids. Per germline, CDR1 SGHTA and CDR2 FQGNSA. CDR3 amino acids: CASSPTRENTIYF. CDR3 in DNA: TGTGCCAGCAGCCCGACCCGGGAAAACACCATATATTTT.

V gene TRBV9 combines with J gene TRBJ2-7; 8 positions match TRBD1. The V gene's germline CDR1 is SGDLS and CDR2 YYNGEE. The CDR3 is made up of 16 amino acids. V shed 5 bases and J 2 bases; nucleotides not matched to a gene: 12. CDR3 bases: TGTGCCAGCAGTGCTAGAGACAGGGGAATCCCCTACGAGCAGTACTTC. Encoded protein: CASSARDRGIPYEQYF.

This clone was observed once. The chain uses TRBV7-2 and TRBJ1-5, with D tentatively TRBD1 (6 bases). The V gene lost 1 base and the J gene lost 2 bases, with 6 bases spanning the gap. Germline V gives CDR1 SGHTA, CDR2 FQGNSA. This CDR3 comprises 14 residues. This chain's CDR3 is CASSLDRGNQPQHF. CDR3 nucleotides: TGTGCCAGCAGCTTAGACAGGGGCAATCAGCCCCAGCATTTT.

This chain connects TRBV5-1 to TRBJ2-7; D is ambiguous. The CDR3 covers 13 residues. Trimming stripped 6 bases from V and 5 bases from J, with 15 bases between. The germline V gene has CDR1 SGHRS and CDR2 YFSETQ. CDR3 sequence reads: CASKGGGVHEQYF. Written as DNA, the CDR3 is TGCGCCAGCAAAGGCGGTGGGGTCCACGAGCAGTACTTC. The full variable domain, with the rest looked up from reference TRBV5-1 and TRBJ2-7, is KAGVTQTPRYLIKTRGQQVTLSCSPISGHRSVSWYQQTPGQGLQFLFEYFSETQRNKGNFPGRFSGRQFSNSRSEMNVSTLELGDSALYLCASKGGGVHEQYFGPGTRLTVT.

The V gene is TRBV4-2, the J gene TRBJ2-3; a possible D gene is TRBD2 (6 bases). This CDR3 contains 15 residues. CDR1 and CDR2 from the germline V gene are LGHNA and YNFKEQ. With 4 bases removed from V and 8 bases from J, the gap between germline ends came to 19 bases. CDR3 in amino acids: CASSLRRTGGGTQYF. CDR3 DNA: TGTGCCAGCAGCCTACGGAGGACTGGGGGAGGTACGCAGTATTTT.

The V call is TRBV7-7, the J call TRBJ2-3; TRBD2 is a possible D gene (5 bases). Germline V gene data show CDR1 as SSHAT and CDR2 as FNYEAQ (reference sequence). CDR3 size: 13 residues. V was shortened by 3 bases and J by 4 bases, with 8 bases between the two germline ends. The CDR3 protein is CASSLGEADTQYF. CDR3 coding DNA: TGTGCCAGCAGCTTGGGAGAGGCAGATACGCAGTATTTT.

The CDR3 coding sequence is TGTGCCAGCAGTTACTACGCTTCACCCCTCCACTTT. The encoded protein is CASSYYASPLHF. The rearrangement uses TRBV6-5 and TRBJ1-6; D remains unclear. The CDR3 is 12 residues long. Germline assignment: CDR1 MNHEY and CDR2 SVGAGI. V was cut by 1 base and J by 9 bases, with 4 bases left in between.

DNA of the CDR3: TGCGCCAGCAGCGTAGGGGGCGCGGAGGGCTACACCTTC. Its translation is CASSVGGAEGYTF. The rearrangement links TRBV5-1 to TRBJ1-2, with 7 bases that match TRBD1. Germline CDR1 and CDR2: SGHRS and YFSETQ. J lost 8 bases, V lost 4 bases, and 8 bases had no gene match. The CDR3 has 13 residues.

The J gene is TRBJ1-2, the V gene TRBV5-3, with D unresolved. TRBV5-3 has ORF status, its function being uncertain. Trimming shortened V by 2 bases and J by 2 bases, and 13 bases separated the two germline ends. This CDR3 contains 15 residues. The CDR3 sequence is CARSLMVQENYGYTF. In DNA, the CDR3 is TGTGCCAGAAGCTTAATGGTCCAGGAAAACTATGGCTACACCTTC.

V gene TRBV5-6 combines with J gene TRBJ2-1, with D maybe TRBD2 (6 bases). The CDR3 is 17 residues long. The germline V and J ends were trimmed by 2 bases and 6 bases, with 21 bases remaining between them. Germline V gives CDR1 SGHDT, CDR2 YYEEEE. The CDR3 nucleotides read TGTGCCAGCAGCTTCAGAACGGTGACTAGTAGGGGCAATGAGCAGTTCTTC. Its translation: CASSFRTVTSRGNEQFF.

The chain carries TRBV6-6 and TRBJ2-5; TRBD2 matches 12 bases. CDR1 MNHNY and CDR2 SVGAGI come from the germline V gene (reference sequence). This CDR3 spans 16 amino acids. The V and J ends lost 2 bases and 5 bases, in that order; junction bases with no gene match: 6. The CDR3 loop is CASSYASGGAGETQYF. In DNA form, the CDR3 reads TGTGCCAGCAGTTACGCTAGCGGGGGGGCCGGCGAGACCCAGTACTTC.

This clone was detected a few times. The genes are TRBV7-7 and TRBJ1-2; D is uncertain. Germline V gives CDR1 SSHAT, CDR2 FNYEAQ (reference sequence). This CDR3 is built from 12 residues. V lost 1 base to trimming and J lost 7 bases, with 7 bases between them. The CDR3 is CASSLVGVGYTF. CDR3 coding DNA: TGTGCCAGCAGCTTAGTCGGGGTTGGCTACACCTTC.

This chain joins TRBV12-5 and TRBJ2-5; D is unresolved. Germline V gives CDR1 LGHNT, CDR2 FRNRAP. The V end lost 8 bases, the J end lost 1 base, and 11 bases lay between the germline ends. The CDR3 covers 13 residues. The CDR3, as DNA: TGTGCTAGTAGGGCGGCTTTCCAAGAGACCCAGTACTTC. Protein product: CASRAAFQETQYF.

The J gene is TRBJ2-3, the V gene TRBV19; D assignment may be TRBD1 or TRBD2 (6 bases each). The germline gives CDR1 LNHDA, CDR2 SQIVND (reference sequence). This CDR3 region has 13 residues. The V end lost 5 bases, the J end lost 7 bases, and 13 bases lay between the germline ends. The DNA of the CDR3 is TGTGCCAGTAGTCGGCCGGGGGCAAATACGCAGTATTTT. This sequence encodes CASSRPGANTQYF. Full variable domain (remainder filled in from reference TRBV19 and TRBJ2-3): DGGITQSPKYLFRKEGQNVTLSCEQNLNHDAMYWYRQDPGQGLRLIYYSQIVNDFQKGDIAEGYSVSREKKESFPLTVTSAQKNPTAFYLCASSRPGANTQYFGPGTRLTVL.

The chain combines TRBV7-2 with TRBJ2-3; D not resolved. The CDR3 has 13 amino acids. From germline, CDR1 is SGHTA and CDR2 FQGNSA. Between the trimmed V and J ends, which lost 0 bases and 4 bases, there was a span of 5 bases. The CDR3 nucleotides are TGTGCCAGCAGCTTAGCGGCTTCAGATACGCAGTATTTT. Amino acids: CASSLAASDTQYF.

This clone has just one count. The rearrangement uses TRBV5-1 and TRBJ1-1; 7 bases match TRBD1. V was pared by 6 bases and J by 0 bases, with 8 bases of the junction left unmatched. The CDR3 runs 15 residues. The germline V gene has CDR1 SGHRS and CDR2 YFSETQ. CDR3 bases: TGCGCCAGCAATCCGACAGGGCCCATGAACACTGAAGCTTTCTTT. Protein product: CASNPTGPMNTEAFF. The full variable domain, completed using reference TRBV5-1 and TRBJ1-1, is KAGVTQTPRYLIKTRGQQVTLSCSPISGHRSVSWYQQTPGQGLQFLFEYFSETQRNKGNFPGRFSGRQFSNSRSEMNVSTLELGDSALYLCASNPTGPMNTEAFFGQGTRLTVV.

This clone was detected once. This rearrangement joins TRBV9 to TRBJ2-7, with 7 bases aligning to TRBD2. This CDR3 region has 15 residues. Germline V CDR1 and CDR2: SGDLS, YYNGEE. J gave up 6 bases and V 1 base, and 10 bases lay outside the gene matches. The DNA for the CDR3 is TGTGCCAGCAGCGTAAGCTGGGGGAGGGGATCCGAGCAGTACTTC. It yields the protein CASSVSWGRGSEQYF.

This sequence joins TRBV7-6 and TRBJ1-2; weak D call: TRBD1 (5 bases). CDR1 is SGHVS, CDR2 FNYEAQ, per germline. CDR3 length: 15 amino acids. V lost 5 bases and J 6 bases, leaving 19 bases between the germline ends. This chain's CDR3 is CASSPNSGRNNGYTF. Written as DNA, the CDR3 is TGTGCCAGCAGCCCTAACTCAGGGAGAAACAATGGCTACACCTTC.

The J gene is TRBJ2-2, the V gene TRBV7-6; TRBD2 matches 9 bases. The CDR3 runs to 18 residues. After removal of 1 base from V and 2 bases from J, the junction contained 8 bases not matched to a gene. Germline V gives CDR1 SGHVS, CDR2 FNYEAQ. The CDR3 sequence is CASSLVGGSGGNTGELFF. CDR3 nucleotide sequence: TGTGCCAGCAGCTTAGTCGGTGGTAGCGGGGGAAACACCGGGGAGCTGTTTTTT.

This chain links TRBV10-1 with TRBJ2-5; D perhaps matches TRBD2 (6 bases). The germline gives CDR1 WNHNN, CDR2 SYGVQD (reference sequence). The CDR3 contains 14 residues. With 0 bases removed from V and 4 bases from J, the gap between germline ends came to 9 bases. CDR3 amino acids: CASSESVSGETQYF. CDR3 bases: TGCGCCAGCAGTGAGTCGGTTAGCGGAGAGACCCAGTACTTC.

The rearrangement links TRBV11-2 to TRBJ2-2; 12 bases agree with TRBD2. CDR3 length equals 18 residues. The germline V gene has CDR1 SGHAT and CDR2 FQNNGV. V gave up 0 bases and J gave up 6 bases; unmatched junction bases: 8. The CDR3 DNA reads as TGTGCCAGCAGCTTAGATCCTAGCGGGGGGGCCCGGCCCGGGGAGCTGTTTTTT. Its protein product is CASSLDPSGGARPGELFF.

This clone was counted only a few times. The chain is built from TRBV29-1 and TRBJ1-2; the D is unclear. In germline, CDR1 is SQVTM, CDR2 ANQGSEA. This CDR3 is 13 amino acids long. V was pared by 1 base and J by 2 bases, with 8 bases between. CDR3: CSVEGHRNYGYTF. Written as DNA, the CDR3 is TGCAGCGTTGAAGGGCACCGGAACTATGGCTACACCTTC.

This sequence joins TRBV5-1 and TRBJ2-7; no clear D. Germline V gene lookup returns CDR1 SGHRS and CDR2 YFSETQ. The CDR3 has 14 amino acids. Trimming shortened V by 0 bases and J by 0 bases, and 7 bases separated the two germline ends. This chain's CDR3 is CASSLVDASYEQYF. CDR3 DNA sequence: TGCGCCAGCAGCTTGGTTGACGCCTCCTACGAGCAGTACTTC.

The V call is TRBV5-1, the J call TRBJ2-7, with 9 bases identical to TRBD1. The V gene's germline CDR1 is SGHRS and CDR2 YFSETQ. The CDR3 runs to 14 residues. V shed 2 bases and J 5 bases; nucleotides not matched to a gene: 5. CDR3 DNA: TGCGCCAGCAGCTTCCGGGACAGGGTTGACGAGCAGTACTTC. Encoded protein: CASSFRDRVDEQYF.

The chain carries TRBV6-6 and TRBJ2-1; tentative D call: TRBD2 (5 bases). Trimming removed 5 bases at V and 6 bases at J, with 14 bases between. There are 14 residues in the CDR3. Germline V lookup: CDR1 MNHNY, CDR2 SVGAGI (reference sequence). In nucleotides, the CDR3 is TGTGCCAGCAGTGACCGGGGTTCGATCAATGAGCAGTTCTTC. It is translated as CASSDRGSINEQFF.

The table lists this clone with a count of one. This CDR3 is also generated by other DNA sequences in the sample. The gene calls are TRBV9 and TRBJ2-7; the D is unclear. V was trimmed by 0 bases and J by 6 bases, leaving 7 bases between them. Per the germline V gene, CDR1 is SGDLS and CDR2 is YYNGEE. The CDR3 totals 12 residues. CDR3 loop: CASSVDRGEQYF. Written as DNA, the CDR3 is TGTGCCAGCAGCGTAGACAGAGGCGAGCAGTACTTC. The entire variable domain, with the rest obtained from reference TRBV9 and TRBJ2-7, is as follows: DSGVTQTPKHLITATGQRVTLRCSPRSGDLSVYWYQQSLDQGLQFLIQYYNGEERAKGNILERFSAQQFPDLHSELNLSSLELGDSALYFCASSVDRGEQYFGPGTRLTVT.

V and J are TRBV6-6 and TRBJ1-3, with 9 bases aligning to TRBD1. With V trimmed by 8 bases and J by 4 bases, 9 bases remained unmatched. Germline V gene sequence: CDR1 MNHNY, CDR2 SVGAGI (reference sequence). The CDR3 spans 15 residues. CDR3 nucleotide sequence: TGTGCCAGCCTTCGCCGGGACAGGGAAGGAAACACCATATATTTT. As protein: CASLRRDREGNTIYF.

The chain is built from TRBV2 and TRBJ2-1; the match to TRBD2 covers 7 bases. CDR3 length equals 13 residues. Germline lookup yields CDR1 SNHLY and CDR2 FYNNEI. With V trimmed by 10 bases and J by 7 bases, 10 bases remained unmatched. DNA of the CDR3: TGTGCCATAGAGCGGGGAGCGGGGAATGAGCAGTTCTTC. Protein: CAIERGAGNEQFF.

The chain combines TRBV11-2 with TRBJ2-7, with D possibly TRBD1 on 6 matching bases. V dropped 4 bases and J dropped 5 bases, with 9 bases sitting between them. The CDR3 has 12 residues. CDR1 and CDR2 (germline): SGHAT, FQNNGV. CDR3 residues: CASSSQGDEQYF. CDR3 DNA: TGTGCCAGCAGCTCACAGGGTGACGAGCAGTACTTC.

The chain combines TRBV25-1 with TRBJ1-5; 8 bases agree with TRBD1. In germline, CDR1 is MGHDK, CDR2 SYGVNS. The CDR3 contains 14 residues. Trimming took 3 bases from V and 7 from J; bases not matched to a gene: 5. CDR3 protein: CASSDQGAWQPQHF. The CDR3 DNA reads TGTGCCAGCAGTGACCAGGGGGCCTGGCAGCCCCAGCATTTT.